The rows below give T cell receptor beta chains drawn from one sample of a study of vaccination effects on CD4 cells after COVID-19. Their recognized antigens are unknown. This table comes from immunoSEQ multiplex PCR, and its TCRdb copy is limited to in-frame clones, with some not included. The sample shows roughly 30,000 clones, roughly 73% of them seen only once. Sequenced here: CD4+ T cells from PBMCs cultured with HCoV-OC43 spike peptides, sampled before COVID-19 vaccination. Every receptor here comes from a human donor who received a COVID-19 vaccine. Each CDR3 is given with its conserved first and last residue. The order of the fields is V gene, J gene, clone size, D gene, CDR3 DNA, CDR3 protein. D genes are given only for firm matches. Only some rows state a clone size, as once, few, many or a class for expanded clones.

v_gene: TRBV5-8
j_gene: TRBJ1-5
abundance: NA
d_gene: NA
CDR3nt: TGTGCCAGCAGCTTGGTCCACAGCAATCAGCCCCAGCATTTT
CDR3aa: CASSLVHSNQPQHF

v_gene: TRBV12-3/TRBV12-4
j_gene: TRBJ2-7
abundance: once
d_gene: NA
CDR3nt: TGTGCCAGCAGTTTAGTCCAGGGATCGGAGTACTTC
CDR3aa: CASSLVQGSEYF

v_gene: TRBV30
j_gene: TRBJ1-1
abundance: NA
d_gene: TRBD1
CDR3nt: TGTGCCTGGAGTGCGGCAGGGGGGTTAATACAGAACACTGAAGCTTTCTTT
CDR3aa: CAWSAAGGLIQNTEAFF

v_gene: TRBV29-1
j_gene: TRBJ1-1
abundance: NA
d_gene: NA
CDR3nt: TGCAGCGTCACCGGGGTGGGTGGGGCTGAAGCTTTCTTT
CDR3aa: CSVTGVGGAEAFF

v_gene: TRBV19
j_gene: TRBJ1-1
abundance: NA
d_gene: TRBD1
CDR3nt: TGTGCCAGTAGTCCCCGGACAGGGGGCAACACTGAAGCTTTCTTT
CDR3aa: CASSPRTGGNTEAFF

v_gene: TRBV6-4
j_gene: TRBJ2-5
abundance: NA
d_gene: NA
CDR3nt: TGTGCCAGCAGGGGGGAAGTGGGGGCCCCAGATGGGGAGACCCAGTACTTC
CDR3aa: CASRGEVGAPDGETQYF

v_gene: TRBV6-5
j_gene: TRBJ1-3
abundance: NA
d_gene: NA
CDR3nt: TGTGCCAGCACGTTTATGGGGGACTCTGGAAACACCATATATTTT
CDR3aa: CASTFMGDSGNTIYF

v_gene: TRBV28
j_gene: TRBJ2-1
abundance: NA
d_gene: NA
CDR3nt: TGTGCCAGCAGTTTGCAGGCAGGGGCTGGTAATGAGCAGTTCTTC
CDR3aa: CASSLQAGAGNEQFF

v_gene: TRBV24-1
j_gene: TRBJ1-2
abundance: NA
d_gene: TRBD1
CDR3nt: TGTGCCACCAGTGATCCCGGGACAGAGGATGGCTACACCTTC
CDR3aa: CATSDPGTEDGYTF

v_gene: TRBV29-1
j_gene: TRBJ1-1
abundance: once
d_gene: NA
CDR3nt: TGCAGCGTCGAAGCCGACAGAGAAACTGAAGCTTTCTTT
CDR3aa: CSVEADRETEAFF

v_gene: TRBV4-1
j_gene: TRBJ1-1
abundance: NA
d_gene: NA
CDR3nt: TGCGCCAGCAGCCAAGAAAAGGCCCAGGGAAACTGGGAAGCTTTCTTT
CDR3aa: CASSQEKAQGNWEAFF

v_gene: TRBV28
j_gene: TRBJ2-5
abundance: NA
d_gene: TRBD2
CDR3nt: TGTGCCAGCAGTTTACCTAGCGGGATTGGGACCCAGTACTTC
CDR3aa: CASSLPSGIGTQYF

v_gene: TRBV7-8
j_gene: TRBJ1-2
abundance: NA
d_gene: NA
CDR3nt: TGTGCCAGCAGCTTAGCTAGTCTCTCCCCAGCTAACTATGGCTACACCTTC
CDR3aa: CASSLASLSPANYGYTF

v_gene: TRBV5-1
j_gene: TRBJ1-2
abundance: once
d_gene: NA
CDR3nt: TGCGCCAGCAGCTTGCGGCAGGGAATTAATGGCTACACCTTC
CDR3aa: CASSLRQGINGYTF

v_gene: TRBV11-3
j_gene: TRBJ2-2
abundance: NA
d_gene: TRBD2
CDR3nt: TGTGCCAGCAGCTTAGTCGGGACTAGCGGGAGATTTGGCGGGGAGCTGTTTTTT
CDR3aa: CASSLVGTSGRFGGELFF

v_gene: TRBV11-2
j_gene: TRBJ1-2
abundance: few
d_gene: NA
CDR3nt: TGTGCCAGCAGCTTAGTAGGGCTTACTAACTATGGCTACACCTTC
CDR3aa: CASSLVGLTNYGYTF

v_gene: TRBV3-1/TRBV3-2
j_gene: TRBJ1-6
abundance: few
d_gene: TRBD1
CDR3nt: TGTGCCAGCAGCCTCGAAGGGGGCTCGACACCCCTCCACTTT
CDR3aa: CASSLEGGSTPLHF

v_gene: TRBV7-2
j_gene: TRBJ2-2
abundance: NA
d_gene: TRBD2
CDR3nt: TGTGCCAGCAGCTGGACTAGCGGGGGGGCCGGGGAGCTGTTTTTT
CDR3aa: CASSWTSGGAGELFF

v_gene: TRBV7-8
j_gene: TRBJ1-2
abundance: few
d_gene: TRBD1
CDR3nt: TGTGCCAGCTCGGGACAGGTCCTTAATGGCTACACCTTC
CDR3aa: CASSGQVLNGYTF

v_gene: TRBV5-3
j_gene: TRBJ2-3
abundance: NA
d_gene: NA
CDR3nt: TGTGCCAGAAGCCTCCAACAGGGTGCAGATACGCAGTATTTT
CDR3aa: CARSLQQGADTQYF

v_gene: TRBV27
j_gene: TRBJ2-7
abundance: NA
d_gene: TRBD2
CDR3nt: TGTGCCAGCAGACCCGAACCTAAAATTAGCGGGGGGAGCTCCTACGAGCAGTACTTC
CDR3aa: CASRPEPKISGGSSYEQYF

v_gene: TRBV7-2
j_gene: TRBJ1-1
abundance: NA
d_gene: NA
CDR3nt: TGTGCCAGCAGTTTCACCGGGACAACGAACACTGAAGCTTTCTTT
CDR3aa: CASSFTGTTNTEAFF

v_gene: TRBV27
j_gene: TRBJ1-1
abundance: NA
d_gene: TRBD1
CDR3nt: TGTGCCAGCAGTGGCCCGGGACAGCTGAACACTGAAGCTTTCTTT
CDR3aa: CASSGPGQLNTEAFF

v_gene: TRBV7-2
j_gene: TRBJ1-6
abundance: few
d_gene: TRBD1
CDR3nt: TGTGCCAGCAGCCCAGGGACAGGGGTTGCTTCACCCCTCCACTTT
CDR3aa: CASSPGTGVASPLHF

v_gene: TRBV5-1
j_gene: TRBJ1-1
abundance: once
d_gene: NA
CDR3nt: TGCGCCAGCCGCCCCGGGACATTGAACACTGAAGCTTTCTTT
CDR3aa: CASRPGTLNTEAFF

v_gene: TRBV5-5
j_gene: TRBJ2-7
abundance: once
d_gene: NA
CDR3nt: TGTGCCAGCGGGATGGGGACGGAATCCTACGAGCAGTACTTC
CDR3aa: CASGMGTESYEQYF

v_gene: TRBV7-2
j_gene: TRBJ1-2
abundance: NA
d_gene: TRBD1
CDR3nt: TGTGCCAGCAGCCGTAGGGGAGGGGGCTTGGAGGGCTACACCTTC
CDR3aa: CASSRRGGGLEGYTF

v_gene: TRBV6-6
j_gene: TRBJ1-5
abundance: NA
d_gene: TRBD1
CDR3nt: TGTGCCAGCAAACCGGGACAGGATAGCAATCAGCCCCAGCATTTT
CDR3aa: CASKPGQDSNQPQHF

v_gene: TRBV6-6
j_gene: TRBJ1-1
abundance: once
d_gene: NA
CDR3nt: TGTGCCAGCAGGCACTCTTCGAAGGCTGAAGCTTTCTTT
CDR3aa: CASRHSSKAEAFF

v_gene: TRBV19
j_gene: TRBJ1-1
abundance: once
d_gene: TRBD1
CDR3nt: TGTGCCAGTAGTATGGGACAGATACCCCAGAGGGAAGCTTTCTTT
CDR3aa: CASSMGQIPQREAFF

v_gene: TRBV3-1/TRBV3-2
j_gene: TRBJ1-3
abundance: NA
d_gene: NA
CDR3nt: TGTGCCAGCAGCCAGGCAGGGACTGGAAACACCATATATTTT
CDR3aa: CASSQAGTGNTIYF

v_gene: TRBV2
j_gene: TRBJ2-3
abundance: NA
d_gene: TRBD2
CDR3nt: TGTGCCAGCACCAAGCGGGGGCCCCTAGATACGCAGTATTTT
CDR3aa: CASTKRGPLDTQYF

v_gene: TRBV3-1/TRBV3-2
j_gene: TRBJ2-5
abundance: NA
d_gene: TRBD1
CDR3nt: TGTGCCAGCAGCCAAGATCTTGGGACAGGGTGGGAGACCCAGTACTTC
CDR3aa: CASSQDLGTGWETQYF

v_gene: TRBV6-6
j_gene: TRBJ2-7
abundance: NA
d_gene: TRBD1
CDR3nt: TGTGCCAGCAGGCCCGGGACAGGGGGCAACGAGCAGTACTTC
CDR3aa: CASRPGTGGNEQYF

v_gene: TRBV6-5
j_gene: TRBJ2-2
abundance: once
d_gene: TRBD2
CDR3nt: TGTGCCAGCAGCCCCGTAGCGGGAGTCACCGGGGAGCTGTTTTTT
CDR3aa: CASSPVAGVTGELFF

v_gene: TRBV5-1
j_gene: TRBJ1-3
abundance: few
d_gene: NA
CDR3nt: TGCGCCAGCTCAGTAGGCCCGGGGGAAGGAAACACCATATATTTT
CDR3aa: CASSVGPGEGNTIYF

v_gene: TRBV30
j_gene: TRBJ2-2
abundance: NA
d_gene: TRBD2
CDR3nt: TGTGCCTGGAGTGGGGCTAGCGGGAGCACCGGGGAGCTGTTTTTT
CDR3aa: CAWSGASGSTGELFF

v_gene: TRBV14
j_gene: TRBJ2-1
abundance: NA
d_gene: TRBD2
CDR3nt: TGTGCCAGCAGCCAAGATCGACTAGCGGGGGGCCTCTCCTACAATGAGCAGTTCTTC
CDR3aa: CASSQDRLAGGLSYNEQFF

v_gene: TRBV27
j_gene: TRBJ2-2
abundance: NA
d_gene: NA
CDR3nt: TGTGCCAGCAGAAGTGGGACTCTCCAGGGCGGGGAGCTGTTTTTT
CDR3aa: CASRSGTLQGGELFF

v_gene: TRBV19
j_gene: TRBJ1-5
abundance: NA
d_gene: TRBD1
CDR3nt: TGTGCCAGTAGTATCTCAATCACAGGGGCGAATCAGCCCCAGCATTTT
CDR3aa: CASSISITGANQPQHF

v_gene: TRBV27
j_gene: TRBJ1-3
abundance: few
d_gene: NA
CDR3nt: TGTGCCAGCATCAACAGAAGTAGCCCGGGAAACACCATATATTTT
CDR3aa: CASINRSSPGNTIYF

v_gene: TRBV5-4
j_gene: TRBJ1-1
abundance: NA
d_gene: NA
CDR3nt: TGTGCCAGCAGTAATAACAGGGTGGACACTGAAGCTTTCTTT
CDR3aa: CASSNNRVDTEAFF

v_gene: TRBV6-6
j_gene: TRBJ2-2
abundance: NA
d_gene: NA
CDR3nt: TGTGCCAGCCTACCCGTCCAGGACAGGAACACCGGGGAGCTGTTTTTT
CDR3aa: CASLPVQDRNTGELFF

v_gene: TRBV2
j_gene: TRBJ2-5
abundance: medium-sized
d_gene: NA
CDR3nt: TGTGCCAGCAGTGTCCCGGGGACCGTAAAGCAAGGCCAGTACTTC
CDR3aa: CASSVPGTVKQGQYF

v_gene: TRBV5-1
j_gene: TRBJ1-4
abundance: NA
d_gene: TRBD1
CDR3nt: TGCGCCAGCAGCTTGACAGGGGGACTTAATGAAAAACTGTTTTTT
CDR3aa: CASSLTGGLNEKLFF

v_gene: TRBV2
j_gene: TRBJ2-7
abundance: once
d_gene: TRBD2
CDR3nt: TGTGCCAGCAGCCCGACTCCACTAGCGACACGTCTCTCCTACGAGCAGTACTTC
CDR3aa: CASSPTPLATRLSYEQYF

v_gene: TRBV13
j_gene: TRBJ2-1
abundance: NA
d_gene: NA
CDR3nt: TGTGCCAGCAGCTTAGTATCCTCCTACAATGAGCAGTTCTTC
CDR3aa: CASSLVSSYNEQFF

v_gene: TRBV30
j_gene: TRBJ2-7
abundance: few
d_gene: NA
CDR3nt: TGTGCCTGCCATAGGCGGTGGGGGGCAGCCTACGAGCAGTACTTC
CDR3aa: CACHRRWGAAYEQYF

v_gene: TRBV30
j_gene: TRBJ1-4
abundance: NA
d_gene: NA
CDR3nt: TGTGCCTGGAGTGTCTCACCGCTTAATGAAAAACTGTTTTTT
CDR3aa: CAWSVSPLNEKLFF

v_gene: TRBV13
j_gene: TRBJ2-3
abundance: NA
d_gene: TRBD2
CDR3nt: TGTGCTACCGGGCTAGCGGGAGGGGAGACAGATACGCAGTATTTT
CDR3aa: CATGLAGGETDTQYF

v_gene: TRBV7-3
j_gene: TRBJ2-5
abundance: NA
d_gene: NA
CDR3nt: TGTGCCAGCTCCAAAGACAGGCTTGGAGAGACCCAGTACTTC
CDR3aa: CASSKDRLGETQYF

v_gene: TRBV3-1/TRBV3-2
j_gene: TRBJ1-4
abundance: NA
d_gene: NA
CDR3nt: TGTGCCAGCAGCCACAGGGGACGTGTTGGAACTAATGAAAAACTGTTTTTT
CDR3aa: CASSHRGRVGTNEKLFF

v_gene: TRBV10-2
j_gene: TRBJ2-1
abundance: few
d_gene: TRBD2
CDR3nt: TGCGCCAGCAGTCATAGGCAGGGGACTAGCGGGAGGGACTACAATGAGCAGTTCTTC
CDR3aa: CASSHRQGTSGRDYNEQFF

v_gene: TRBV4-3
j_gene: TRBJ2-3
abundance: NA
d_gene: TRBD2
CDR3nt: TGCGCCAGCAGCCAGGGAAAGGCCAGCGGGGAGTGCACAGATACGCAGTATTTT
CDR3aa: CASSQGKASGECTDTQYF

v_gene: TRBV5-4
j_gene: TRBJ2-3
abundance: NA
d_gene: TRBD1
CDR3nt: TGTGCCAGCAGCCCCGGGACAGGGGAGTGGGATACGCAGTATTTT
CDR3aa: CASSPGTGEWDTQYF

v_gene: TRBV29-1
j_gene: TRBJ1-5
abundance: NA
d_gene: TRBD1
CDR3nt: TGCAGCGTCCTAACAGGGGTTCAGGATCAGCCCCAGCATTTT
CDR3aa: CSVLTGVQDQPQHF

v_gene: TRBV14
j_gene: TRBJ1-2
abundance: NA
d_gene: NA
CDR3nt: TGTGCCAGCAGCCAAGCAGGGTATGGCTACACCTTC
CDR3aa: CASSQAGYGYTF